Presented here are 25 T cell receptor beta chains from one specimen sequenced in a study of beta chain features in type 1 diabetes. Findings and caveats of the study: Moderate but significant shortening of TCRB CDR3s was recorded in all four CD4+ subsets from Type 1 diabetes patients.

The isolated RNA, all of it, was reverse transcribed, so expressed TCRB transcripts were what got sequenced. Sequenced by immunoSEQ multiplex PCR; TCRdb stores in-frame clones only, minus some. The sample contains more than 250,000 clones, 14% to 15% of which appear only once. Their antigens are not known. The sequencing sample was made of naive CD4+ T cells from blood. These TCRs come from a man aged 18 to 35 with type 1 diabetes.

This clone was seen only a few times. The CDR3 bases are TGTGCCAGCAGTGAAAACCAGGGGGCAGATACGCAGTATTTT. Translation gives CASSENQGADTQYF. This chain uses TRBV25-1 with TRBJ2-3; 7 nucleotides align to TRBD1. This CDR3 is 14 amino acids long. In germline, CDR1 is MGHDK, CDR2 SYGVNS. V lost 2 bases, J lost 4 bases, and 3 bases stayed unmatched.

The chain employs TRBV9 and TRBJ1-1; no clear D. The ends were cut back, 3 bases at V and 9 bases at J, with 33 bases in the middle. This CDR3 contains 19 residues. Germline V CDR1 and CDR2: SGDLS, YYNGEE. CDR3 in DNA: TGTGCCAGCAGCGCTGACCCCCAGCCTAGAGCCGGTGAGCTAAGAAAAGCTTTCTTT. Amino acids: CASSADPQPRAGELRKAFF.

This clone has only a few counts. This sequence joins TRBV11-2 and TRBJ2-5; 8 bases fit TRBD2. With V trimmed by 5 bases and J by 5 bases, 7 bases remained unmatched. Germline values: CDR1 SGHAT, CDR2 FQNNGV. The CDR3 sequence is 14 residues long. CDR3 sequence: CASSPGTRTETQYF. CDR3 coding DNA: TGTGCCAGCAGCCCGGGGACTAGAACCGAGACCCAGTACTTC.

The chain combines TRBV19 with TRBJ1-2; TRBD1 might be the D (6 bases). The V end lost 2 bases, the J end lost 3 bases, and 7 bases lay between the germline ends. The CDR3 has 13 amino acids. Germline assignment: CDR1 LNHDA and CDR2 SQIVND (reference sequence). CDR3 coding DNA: TGTGCCAGTAGTATACAGGGGTACTATGGCTACACCTTC. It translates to CASSIQGYYGYTF.

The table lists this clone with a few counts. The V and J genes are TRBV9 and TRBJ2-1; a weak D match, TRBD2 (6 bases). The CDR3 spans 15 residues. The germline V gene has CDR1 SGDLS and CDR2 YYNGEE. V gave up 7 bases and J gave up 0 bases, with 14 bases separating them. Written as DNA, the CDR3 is TGTGCCAGCGGGGGACTCCCGAGCTCCTACAATGAGCAGTTCTTC. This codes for CASGGLPSSYNEQFF.

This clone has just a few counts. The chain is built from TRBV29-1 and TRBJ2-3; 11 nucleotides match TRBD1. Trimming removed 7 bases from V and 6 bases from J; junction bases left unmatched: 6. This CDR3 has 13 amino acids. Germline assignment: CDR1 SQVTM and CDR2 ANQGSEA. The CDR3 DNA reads TGCAGCGGGCGGACAGGGGGCTCTGATACGCAGTATTTT. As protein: CSGRTGGSDTQYF.

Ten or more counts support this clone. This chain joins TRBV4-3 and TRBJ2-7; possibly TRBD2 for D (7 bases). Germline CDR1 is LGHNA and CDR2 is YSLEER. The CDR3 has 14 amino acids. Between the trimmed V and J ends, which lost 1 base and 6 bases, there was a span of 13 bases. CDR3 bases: TGCGCCAGCAGCCAAGGTCGGGGGGCAGGCGAGCAGTACTTC. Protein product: CASSQGRGAGEQYF.

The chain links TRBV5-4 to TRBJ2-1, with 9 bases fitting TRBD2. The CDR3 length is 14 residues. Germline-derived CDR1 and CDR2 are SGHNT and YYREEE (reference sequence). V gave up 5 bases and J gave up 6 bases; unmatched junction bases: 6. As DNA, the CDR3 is TGTGCCAGCAGTTTAGGACTAGCGAGCAATGAGCAGTTCTTC. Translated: CASSLGLASNEQFF. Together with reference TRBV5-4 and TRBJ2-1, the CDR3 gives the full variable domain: ETGVTQSPTHLIKTRGQQVTLRCSSQSGHNTVSWYQQALGQGPQFIFQYYREEENGRGNFPPRFSGLQFPNYSSELNVNALELDDSALYLCASSLGLASNEQFFGPGTRLTVL.

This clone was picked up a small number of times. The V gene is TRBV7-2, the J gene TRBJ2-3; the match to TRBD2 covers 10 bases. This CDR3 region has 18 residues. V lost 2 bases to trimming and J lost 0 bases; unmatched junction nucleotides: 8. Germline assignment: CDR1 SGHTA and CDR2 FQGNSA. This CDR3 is CASSLLVLAGYSTDTQYF. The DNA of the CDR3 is TGTGCCAGCAGCTTATTAGTACTAGCGGGGTACAGCACAGATACGCAGTATTTT. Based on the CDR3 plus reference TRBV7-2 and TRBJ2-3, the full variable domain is GAGVSQSPSNKVTEKGKDVELRCDPISGHTALYWYRQSLGQGLEFLIYFQGNSAPDKSGLPSDRFSAERTGGSVSTLTIQRTQQEDSAVYLCASSLLVLAGYSTDTQYFGPGTRLTVL.

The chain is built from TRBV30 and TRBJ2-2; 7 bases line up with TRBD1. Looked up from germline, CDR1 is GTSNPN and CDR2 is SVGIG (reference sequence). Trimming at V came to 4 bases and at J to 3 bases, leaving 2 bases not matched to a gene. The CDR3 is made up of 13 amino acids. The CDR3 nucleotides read TGTGCCTGGAAGGGGGCATACACCGGGGAGCTGTTTTTT. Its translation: CAWKGAYTGELFF. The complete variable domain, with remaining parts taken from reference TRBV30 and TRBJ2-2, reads SQTIHQWPATLVQPVGSPLSLECTVEGTSNPNLYWYRQAAGRGLQLLFYSVGIGQISSEVPQNLSASRPQDRQFILSSKKLLLSDSGFYLCAWKGAYTGELFFGEGSRLTVL.

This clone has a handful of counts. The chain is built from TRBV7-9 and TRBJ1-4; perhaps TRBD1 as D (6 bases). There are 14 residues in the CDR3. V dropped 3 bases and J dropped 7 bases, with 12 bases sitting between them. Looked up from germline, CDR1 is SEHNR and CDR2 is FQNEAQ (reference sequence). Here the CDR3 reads CASSFPQGSEKLFF. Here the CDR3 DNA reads TGTGCCAGCAGCTTTCCGCAGGGGAGTGAAAAACTGTTTTTT.

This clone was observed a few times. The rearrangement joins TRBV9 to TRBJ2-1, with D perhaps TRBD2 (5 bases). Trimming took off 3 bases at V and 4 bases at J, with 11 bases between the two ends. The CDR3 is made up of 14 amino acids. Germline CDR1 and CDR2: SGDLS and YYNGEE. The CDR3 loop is CASSAREKYNEQFF. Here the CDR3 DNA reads TGTGCCAGCAGCGCCCGGGAAAAATACAATGAGCAGTTCTTC.

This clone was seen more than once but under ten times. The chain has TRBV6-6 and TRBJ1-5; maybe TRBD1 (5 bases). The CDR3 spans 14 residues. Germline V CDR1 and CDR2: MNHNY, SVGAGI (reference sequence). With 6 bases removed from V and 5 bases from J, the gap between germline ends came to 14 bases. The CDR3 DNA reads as TGTGCCAGCAGCCCTGCTACAGGATATCAGCCCCAGCATTTT. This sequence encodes CASSPATGYQPQHF.

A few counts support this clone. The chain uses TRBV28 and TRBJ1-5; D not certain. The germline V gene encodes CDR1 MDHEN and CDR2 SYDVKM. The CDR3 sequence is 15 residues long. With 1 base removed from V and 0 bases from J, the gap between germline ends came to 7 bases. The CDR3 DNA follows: TGTGCCAGCAGTTTATCGGGGAATAGCAATCAGCCCCAGCATTTT. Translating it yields CASSLSGNSNQPQHF. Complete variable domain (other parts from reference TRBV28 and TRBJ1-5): DVKVTQSSRYLVKRTGEKVFLECVQDMDHENMFWYRQDPGLGLRLIYFSYDVKMKEKGDIPEGYSVSREKKERFSLILESASTNQTSMYLCASSLSGNSNQPQHFGDGTRLSIL.

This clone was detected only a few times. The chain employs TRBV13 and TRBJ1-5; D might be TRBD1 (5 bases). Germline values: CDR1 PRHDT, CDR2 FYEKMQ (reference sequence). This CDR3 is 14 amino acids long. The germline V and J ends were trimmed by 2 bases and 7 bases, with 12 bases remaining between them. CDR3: CASSLKGSRQPQHF. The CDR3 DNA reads TGTGCCAGCAGCTTAAAGGGGTCAAGGCAGCCCCAGCATTTT.

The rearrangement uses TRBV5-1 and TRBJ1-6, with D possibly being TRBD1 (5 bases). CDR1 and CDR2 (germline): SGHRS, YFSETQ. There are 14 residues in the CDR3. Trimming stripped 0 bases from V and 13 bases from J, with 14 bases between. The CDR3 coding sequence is TGCGCCAGCAGCTTGGGGGGGGAGAACGTCCCCCTCCACTTT. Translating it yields CASSLGGENVPLHF.

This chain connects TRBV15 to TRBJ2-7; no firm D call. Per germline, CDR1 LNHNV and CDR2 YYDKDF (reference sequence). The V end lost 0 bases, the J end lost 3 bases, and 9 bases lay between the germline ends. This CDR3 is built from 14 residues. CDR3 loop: CATSRDSSLYEQYF. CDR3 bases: TGTGCCACCAGCAGAGATTCCTCTCTCTACGAGCAGTACTTC.

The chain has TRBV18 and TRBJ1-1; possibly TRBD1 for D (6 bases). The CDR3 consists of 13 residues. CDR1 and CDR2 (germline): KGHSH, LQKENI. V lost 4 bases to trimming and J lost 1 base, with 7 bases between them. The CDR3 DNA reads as TGTGCCAGCTCACAGACAGGGAACACTGAAGCTTTCTTT. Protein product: CASSQTGNTEAFF.

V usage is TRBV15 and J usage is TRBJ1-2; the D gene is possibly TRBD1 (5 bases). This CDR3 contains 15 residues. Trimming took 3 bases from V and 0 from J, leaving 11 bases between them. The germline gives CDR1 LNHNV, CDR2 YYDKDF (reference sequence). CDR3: CATSSRWGANYGYTF. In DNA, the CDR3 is TGTGCCACCAGCAGCCGTTGGGGGGCTAACTATGGCTACACCTTC.

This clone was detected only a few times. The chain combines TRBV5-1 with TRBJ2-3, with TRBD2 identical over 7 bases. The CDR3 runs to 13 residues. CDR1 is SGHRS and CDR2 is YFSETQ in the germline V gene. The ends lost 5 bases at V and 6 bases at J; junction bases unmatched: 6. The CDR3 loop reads CASSRRERDTQYF. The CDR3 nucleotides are TGCGCCAGCAGTCGGCGGGAGAGGGATACGCAGTATTTT.

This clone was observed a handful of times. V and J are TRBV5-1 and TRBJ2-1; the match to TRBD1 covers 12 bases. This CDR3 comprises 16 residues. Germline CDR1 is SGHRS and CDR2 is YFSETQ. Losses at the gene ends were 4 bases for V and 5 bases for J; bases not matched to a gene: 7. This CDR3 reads CASSVPGTGGNNEQFF. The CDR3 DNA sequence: TGCGCCAGCAGCGTCCCCGGGACAGGGGGCAACAATGAGCAGTTCTTC.

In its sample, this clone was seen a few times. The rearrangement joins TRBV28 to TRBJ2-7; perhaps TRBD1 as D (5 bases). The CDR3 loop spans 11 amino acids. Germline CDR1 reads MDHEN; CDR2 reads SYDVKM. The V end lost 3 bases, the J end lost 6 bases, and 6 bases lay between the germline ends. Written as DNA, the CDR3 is TGTGCCAGCAGTTTCAGGGCCGAGCAGTACTTC. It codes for CASSFRAEQYF.

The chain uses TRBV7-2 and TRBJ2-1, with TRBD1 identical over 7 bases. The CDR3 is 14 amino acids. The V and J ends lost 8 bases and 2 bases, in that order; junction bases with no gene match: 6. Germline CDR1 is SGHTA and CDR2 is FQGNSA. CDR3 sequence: CASLDRTTYNEQFF. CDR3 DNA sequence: TGTGCCAGCCTGGACAGGACCACCTACAATGAGCAGTTCTTC.

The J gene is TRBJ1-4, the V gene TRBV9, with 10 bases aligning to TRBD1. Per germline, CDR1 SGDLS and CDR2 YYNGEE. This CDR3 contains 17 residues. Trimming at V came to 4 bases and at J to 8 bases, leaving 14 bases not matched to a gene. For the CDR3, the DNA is TGTGCCAGCAGCCCCCGACAGGGGGCGAAGGTCGGGGAAAAACTGTTTTTT. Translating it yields CASSPRQGAKVGEKLFF.

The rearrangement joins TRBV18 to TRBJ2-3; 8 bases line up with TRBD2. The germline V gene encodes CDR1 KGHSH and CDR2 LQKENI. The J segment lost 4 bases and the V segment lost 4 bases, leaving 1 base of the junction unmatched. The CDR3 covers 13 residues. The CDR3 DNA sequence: TGTGCCAGCTCACTCGGGGGGGCAGATACGCAGTATTTT. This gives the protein CASSLGGADTQYF.